This T cell receptor beta chain was recovered during a study of T cells in Graves' hyperthyroidism and ophthalmopathy. On the study more broadly: Pretreatment peripheral blood was obtained at initial diagnosis.

TCR beta CDR3 sequences were amplified from RNA transcripts. HTBI primers drove first-round RT-PCR of the TCR CDR3. TCRdb re-derived calls from the multiplex PCR reads in MiXCR, one entry per CDR3 protein. The sample lists about 380,000 distinct CDR3 sequences, about 18% occurring once. The CDR3 loop spans 15 amino acids. Germline lookup yields CDR1 SGHVS and CDR2 FQNEAQ. The J segment lost 0 bases and the V segment lost 6 bases, leaving 8 bases of the junction unmatched. Sequenced input: blood. This chain links TRBV7-8 with TRBJ2-7; 7 nucleotides agree with TRBD1. The clonotype originates from a young man with Graves' ophthalmopathy. CDR3 sequence reads: CASSSGAGGSYEQYF. For the CDR3, the DNA is TGTGCCAGCAGTTCTGGGGCAGGGGGCTCCTACGAGCAGTACTTC. The full variable domain, in which reference TRBV7-8 and TRBJ2-7 provide the parts outside the CDR3, is GAGVSQSPRYKVAKRGQDVALRCDPISGHVSLFWYQQALGQGPEFLTYFQNEAQLDKSGLPSDRFFAERPEGSVSTLKIQRTQQEDSAVYLCASSSGAGGSYEQYFGPGTRLTVT.